These 26 T cell receptor beta chains were all obtained from the same sample, sequenced in a study of T cell responses to AZD1222 COVID-19 vaccine. Repertoires were generated with immunoSEQ multiplex PCR, while TCRdb's copy carries only in-frame clones and drops some. The sample carries 110,000 to 150,000 clones, about 92% recorded once. Sequenced material: peripheral blood, taken on day 0 of AZD1222 vaccination. The receptor source for this set is an adult in good health.

In DNA form, the CDR3 reads TGTGCCAGCAGTTGGCTTGGGTCTGTATACAATGAGCAGTTCTTC. This sequence encodes CASSWLGSVYNEQFF. This rearrangement joins TRBV28 to TRBJ2-1; no reliable D call. V was trimmed by 4 bases and J by 4 bases, leaving 14 bases between them. The CDR3 has 15 residues. Germline V gene lookup returns CDR1 MDHEN and CDR2 SYDVKM.

The count of this clone is one. The J gene is TRBJ2-4, the V gene TRBV18, with D unclear. V shed 3 bases and J shed 0 bases, with 9 bases lying between them. This CDR3 is 15 amino acids long. Germline-derived CDR1 and CDR2 are KGHSH and LQKENI. CDR3 in amino acids: CASSPAHLAKNIQYF. The CDR3 region has the DNA TGTGCCAGCTCACCTGCGCATCTAGCCAAAAACATTCAGTACTTC.

This clone was counted a few times. J is TRBJ1-1 and V is TRBV4-1, with 9 bases fitting TRBD1. The CDR3 totals 15 residues. The germline V gene encodes CDR1 MGHRA and CDR2 YSYEKL. The V gene end was trimmed by 7 bases and the J gene end by 4 bases; junction bases not matched to a gene: 10. The CDR3, as DNA: TGCGCCAGCACTTACCAGGACAGGGGCGGCACTGAAGCTTTCTTT. Residues: CASTYQDRGGTEAFF.

V is TRBV18 and J is TRBJ1-5; 9 nucleotides match TRBD1. This CDR3 region has 16 residues. CDR1 and CDR2 (germline): KGHSH, LQKENI. J was trimmed by 5 bases and V by 1 base; bases with no gene match: 6. The chain's CDR3 is CASSPLPRTGDQPQHF. CDR3 coding DNA: TGTGCCAGCTCACCACTTCCAAGGACAGGGGATCAGCCCCAGCATTTT.

The J gene is TRBJ1-5, the V gene TRBV21-1. TRBV21-1 is listed as a pseudogene. The CDR3 has 14 amino acids. CDR3 nucleotide sequence: TGTGCCAGCAGCATCGAGGGGAGGGATCAGCCCCAGCATTTT. Its translation is CASSIEGRDQPQHF.

This clone appeared once. The rearrangement joins TRBV25-1 to TRBJ2-2; D is perhaps TRBD1 or TRBD2 (6 bases each). This CDR3 contains 14 residues. The germline V and J ends were trimmed by 3 bases and 4 bases, with 9 bases remaining between them. The germline V gene has CDR1 MGHDK and CDR2 SYGVNS. The CDR3 sequence is CASSDGGPTGELFF. CDR3 sequence (DNA): TGTGCCAGCAGTGACGGGGGCCCCACCGGGGAGCTGTTTTTT.

The chain couples TRBV5-4 to TRBJ2-5, with D maybe TRBD2 (7 bases). Germline V gives CDR1 SGHNT, CDR2 YYREEE (reference sequence). The CDR3 is made up of 14 amino acids. With 4 bases removed from V and 1 base from J, the gap between germline ends came to 11 bases. DNA for the CDR3: TGTGCCAGCAGCAACCGGGGGGCCCAAGAGACCCAGTACTTC. Encoded protein: CASSNRGAQETQYF. The entire variable domain, with the rest obtained from reference TRBV5-4 and TRBJ2-5, is as follows: ETGVTQSPTHLIKTRGQQVTLRCSSQSGHNTVSWYQQALGQGPQFIFQYYREEENGRGNFPPRFSGLQFPNYSSELNVNALELDDSALYLCASSNRGAQETQYFGPGTRLLVL.

The rearrangement links TRBV7-9 to TRBJ1-3; D might be TRBD1 (6 bases). The CDR3 is 15 residues long. Per the germline V gene, CDR1 is SEHNR and CDR2 is FQNEAQ (reference sequence). The ends were cut back, 1 base at V and 3 bases at J, with 10 bases in the middle. In DNA form, the CDR3 reads TGTGCCAGCAGCTTAGTGGGGGGCAGTGGAAACACCATATATTTT. Translated: CASSLVGGSGNTIYF.

J is TRBJ1-2 and V is TRBV29-1, with TRBD1 matching 7 bases. Germline V lookup: CDR1 SQVTM, CDR2 ANQGSEA. The CDR3 is 12 residues long. The V and J ends lost 7 bases and 4 bases, in that order; junction bases with no gene match: 6. The CDR3 coding sequence is TGCAGCGCATTGACAGGGATCTATGGCTACACCTTC. It is translated as CSALTGIYGYTF.

Remarks on this clone: Relative to the germline gene, one junction end is altered; a read error may explain this. The J gene is TRBJ1-1, the V gene TRBV3-1 (or the pseudogene TRBV3-2), with D unresolved. This CDR3 is built from 11 residues. CDR1 and CDR2 from the germline V gene are LGHDT and YNNKEL (reference sequence). CDR3 loop: CASSLAQWQDF. Written as DNA, the CDR3 is TGTGCCAGCAGCCTCGCTCAGTGGCAGGACTTT.

The CDR3 DNA sequence: TGTGCCAGCAGCTTAGAGTGGGGGAGGCTGGATTCACCCCTCCACTTT. Translation: CASSLEWGRLDSPLHF. V is TRBV7-2 and J is TRBJ1-6; D is perhaps TRBD1 (5 bases). V lost 1 base to trimming and J lost 8 bases, with 15 bases between them. Germline V gives CDR1 SGHTA, CDR2 FQGNSA. The CDR3 is made up of 16 amino acids.

The gene calls are TRBV4-1 and TRBJ1-6, with D perhaps TRBD1 (6 bases). Between the trimmed V and J ends, which lost 6 bases and 6 bases, there was a span of 18 bases. The V gene's germline CDR1 is MGHRA and CDR2 YSYEKL. The CDR3 contains 16 residues. CDR3 in DNA: TGCGCCAGCAGTTTTGGGGGCTTGGCAGGTAATTCACCCCTCCACTTT. It is translated as CASSFGGLAGNSPLHF.

V and J are TRBV7-2 and TRBJ2-3, with 8 bases aligning to TRBD2. With V trimmed by 3 bases and J by 3 bases, 14 bases remained unmatched. This CDR3 region has 18 residues. From germline, CDR1 is SGHTA and CDR2 FQGNSA. The CDR3 sequence is CASSFPILAGGSTDTQYF. The CDR3, as DNA: TGTGCCAGCAGCTTCCCTATATTGGCGGGGGGAAGTACAGATACGCAGTATTTT. Complete variable domain (other parts from reference TRBV7-2 and TRBJ2-3): GAGVSQSPSNKVTEKGKDVELRCDPISGHTALYWYRQSLGQGLEFLIYFQGNSAPDKSGLPSDRFSAERTGGSVSTLTIQRTQQEDSAVYLCASSFPILAGGSTDTQYFGPGTRLTVL.

The V and J genes are TRBV5-1 and TRBJ1-2; D uncertain. Germline assignment: CDR1 SGHRS and CDR2 YFSETQ. This CDR3 is built from 12 residues. V was shortened by 4 bases and J by 3 bases, with 7 bases between the two germline ends. The CDR3 here is CASSDPDYGYTF. The CDR3 DNA reads TGCGCCAGCAGCGACCCAGACTATGGCTACACCTTC.

The V and J genes are TRBV9 and TRBJ1-2; no clear D. The CDR3 loop spans 14 amino acids. The V gene lost 0 bases and the J gene lost 5 bases, with 11 bases spanning the gap. Looked up from germline, CDR1 is SGDLS and CDR2 is YYNGEE. The CDR3, as DNA: TGTGCCAGCAGCGTAGAATACAGCGAGTATGGCTACACCTTC. Protein: CASSVEYSEYGYTF.

The V and J genes are TRBV6-6 and TRBJ1-6, with no clear D. The CDR3 is 14 amino acids. Germline V gene lookup returns CDR1 MNHNY and CDR2 SVGAGI (reference sequence). Deletions cut 10 bases from V and 7 bases from J, with 17 bases between. The DNA of the CDR3 is TGTGCCACCACTGGTCAACGGCGGAATTCACCCCTCCACTTT. It translates to CATTGQRRNSPLHF.

The chain links TRBV5-1 to TRBJ2-2, with D maybe TRBD2 (5 bases). V gave up 7 bases and J gave up 5 bases, with 9 bases separating them. This CDR3 is built from 12 residues. The germline V gene has CDR1 SGHRS and CDR2 YFSETQ. This chain's CDR3 is CASYGETGELFF. The CDR3 DNA is TGCGCCAGCTATGGGGAGACCGGGGAGCTGTTTTTT. Complete variable domain (other parts from reference TRBV5-1 and TRBJ2-2): KAGVTQTPRYLIKTRGQQVTLSCSPISGHRSVSWYQQTPGQGLQFLFEYFSETQRNKGNFPGRFSGRQFSNSRSEMNVSTLELGDSALYLCASYGETGELFFGEGSRLTVL.

The chain has TRBV5-4 and TRBJ1-1; tentative D call: TRBD1 (6 bases). Germline V gene data show CDR1 as SGHNT and CDR2 as YYREEE (reference sequence). CDR3 length: 16 amino acids. The ends were cut back, 4 bases at V and 2 bases at J, with 18 bases in the middle. Here the CDR3 reads CASSGGQSGFNTEAFF. As DNA, the CDR3 is TGTGCCAGCAGCGGCGGACAGTCAGGATTTAACACTGAAGCTTTCTTT.

This rearrangement joins TRBV27 to TRBJ2-7; 10 bases agree with TRBD1. The germline CDR1 and CDR2 sequences are MNHEY and SMNVEV (reference sequence). Trimming removed 3 bases from V and 6 bases from J; junction bases left unmatched: 5. The CDR3 is 14 amino acids. The CDR3 region is CASSLGTGVFEQYF. The CDR3 nucleotides read TGTGCCAGCAGTTTGGGGACAGGGGTTTTCGAGCAGTACTTC.

V and J are TRBV27 and TRBJ2-1, with D possibly called TRBD1 or TRBD2 (5 bases each). Germline V lookup: CDR1 MNHEY, CDR2 SMNVEV (reference sequence). The CDR3 contains 13 residues. Trimming took 2 bases from V and 4 from J, leaving 6 bases between them. This CDR3 is CASSLGTYNEQFF. CDR3 nucleotides: TGTGCCAGCAGTTTAGGGACGTACAATGAGCAGTTCTTC.

The genes are TRBV18 and TRBJ1-2; 7 nucleotides agree with TRBD1. J lost 3 bases, V lost 3 bases, and 4 bases had no gene match. CDR3 length equals 14 residues. CDR1 and CDR2 from the germline V gene are KGHSH and LQKENI. CDR3 in DNA: TGTGCCAGCTCACCGAACACAGGGGACTATGGCTACACCTTC. As protein: CASSPNTGDYGYTF.

J is TRBJ1-1 and V is TRBV30; no clear D gene. V was cut by 3 bases and J by 7 bases, with 12 bases left in between. This CDR3 region has 12 residues. Germline CDR1 GTSNPN, CDR2 SVGIG (reference sequence). Here the CDR3 DNA reads TGTGCCTGGAGAGAAGTTGGGTTTGAAGCTTTCTTT. This codes for CAWREVGFEAFF.

The CDR3 bases are TGTGCCAGCAGCCAGCTGGAGGCAGGAAACACCATATATTTT. This encodes CASSQLEAGNTIYF. The chain has TRBV3-1 (or the pseudogene TRBV3-2) and TRBJ1-3; D uncertain. V lost 3 bases, J lost 4 bases, and 10 bases lay in between. Germline assignment: CDR1 LGHDT and CDR2 YNNKEL (reference sequence). The CDR3 is 14 amino acids.

The chain recombines TRBV7-9 with TRBJ1-1, with D perhaps matching TRBD1 (6 bases). The CDR3 has 14 amino acids. Trimming removed 5 bases at V and 2 bases at J, with 12 bases between. Germline lookup yields CDR1 SEHNR and CDR2 FQNEAQ (reference sequence). The CDR3 region is CASSKRQDNTEAFF. The CDR3 DNA sequence: TGTGCCAGCAGCAAACGACAGGATAACACTGAAGCTTTCTTT. The full variable domain, its missing parts supplied by reference TRBV7-9 and TRBJ1-1, is DTGVSQNPRHKITKRGQNVTFRCDPISEHNRLYWYRQTLGQGPEFLTYFQNEAQLEKSRLLSDRFSAERPKGSFSTLEIQRTEQGDSAMYLCASSKRQDNTEAFFGQGTRLTVV.

The rearrangement uses TRBV5-1 and TRBJ1-2; the D gene is possibly TRBD1 (5 bases). This CDR3 is 13 amino acids long. The ends were cut back, 4 bases at V and 4 bases at J, with 11 bases in the middle. Per the germline V gene, CDR1 is SGHRS and CDR2 is YFSETQ. CDR3 DNA sequence: TGCGCCAGCAGCGAGGGACGGAGCTATGGCTACACCTTC. Its protein is CASSEGRSYGYTF.

V is TRBV7-9 and J is TRBJ1-2, with 9 bases identical to TRBD1. V lost 5 bases and J lost 4; bases outside the gene matches: 2. CDR1 is SEHNR and CDR2 is FQNEAQ in the germline V gene (reference sequence). CDR3 length: 13 residues. The CDR3 sequence is CASSPGQGYGYTF. CDR3 in DNA: TGTGCCAGCAGCCCGGGACAGGGCTATGGCTACACCTTC.